These T cell receptor beta chains were read from a single sample in a study of T cells in Graves' hyperthyroidism and ophthalmopathy. TCRdb passed the multiplex PCR reads through MiXCR, listing each CDR3 protein once. The table records approximately 500,000 distinct CDR3 sequences, about 45% of them present only once. Sequenced: peripheral blood or thyroid tissue (not recorded which). The source is a woman younger than 30 with Graves' hyperthyroidism. The CDR3 runs from the conserved cysteine through the conserved F or W. Each record gives: V gene, J gene, D gene, clone size, CDR3 protein, CDR3 DNA. A D gene is named only where the DNA matches it firmly. Not every row has a clone size; where given, it reads once, few, many or a size class.

TRBV2	TRBJ2-2	TRBD1	.	CASSTTGLGGELFF	TGTGCCAGCAGTACGACAGGGTTGGGCGGGGAGCTGTTTTTT
TRBV20-1	TRBJ2-2	.	.	CSARVNRGELFF	TGCAGTGCTAGAGTGAACAGGGGGGAGCTGTTTTTT
TRBV12-3/TRBV12-4	TRBJ1-2	.	.	CASSRGVTCGYTF	TGTGCCAGCAGTCGGGGAGTTACCTGTGGCTACACCTTC
TRBV6-4	TRBJ2-3	.	.	CATAGTSTDTQYF	TGTGCCACAGCCGGAACTAGCACAGATACGCAGTATTTT
TRBV2	TRBJ1-1	.	many	CASSEATWFGTEAFF	TGTGCCAGCAGTGAAGCCACCTGGTTTGGTACTGAAGCTTTCTTT
TRBV10-3	TRBJ1-1	.	.	CAISESGGTEASF	TGTGCCATCAGTGAGTCGGGGGGAACTGAAGCTTCCTTT
TRBV10-3	TRBJ1-2	TRBD1	many	CAISETWTGGLYGYTF	TGTGCCATCAGTGAGACATGGACAGGGGGCCTCTATGGCTACACCTTC
TRBV6-1	TRBJ1-2	.	.	CASSGLAGSNYGYTF	TGTGCCAGCAGTGGTCTAGCAGGTTCTAACTATGGCTACACCTTC
TRBV6-1	TRBJ1-1	.	many	CASRKTGYAEAFF	TGTGCCAGCAGAAAAACAGGGTACGCTGAAGCTTTCTTT
TRBV2	TRBJ1-4	.	many	CASSDATEPNEKLFF	TGTGCCAGCAGTGACGCGACAGAGCCTAATGAAAAACTGTTTTTT
TRBV9	TRBJ2-3	.	once	CASSPSERFTDTQYF	TGTGCCAGCAGCCCCTCAGAGCGATTCACAGATACGCAGTATTTT
TRBV10-3	TRBJ1-5	.	.	CAISESIADQPQHF	TGTGCCATCAGTGAGTCGATTGCAGACCAGCCCCAGCATTTT
TRBV15	TRBJ2-6	.	.	CATSSEGGSGANVLTF	TGTGCCACCAGCAGTGAAGGGGGCTCTGGGGCCAACGTCCTGACTTTC
TRBV11-2	TRBJ2-5	.	.	CASSQVLGLAKETQYF	TGCGCCAGCAGCCAAGTTTTAGGCCTAGCTAAAGAGACCCAGTACTTC
TRBV11-3	TRBJ2-2	.	many	CASSLETAGELFF	TGTGCCAGCAGCTTAGAGACAGCCGGGGAGCTGTTTTTT
TRBV2	TRBJ2-7	TRBD2	.	CASGGGLGSYEQYF	TGTGCCAGCGGGGGGGGGTTAGGCTCCTACGAGCAGTACTTC